This TCR beta chain comes out of a study of blood T cells in healthy people across ages (dated by TCRdb to the mid-2010s). Some background on the complete study: In model experiments, template switching captured roughly one uniquely barcoded TCR beta cDNA molecule for every two T cells. Using deep sequencing normalized with unique cDNA molecular identifiers, the study measured how TCR beta repertoire diversity changes with age. The donors were divided into four age groups: young (average approximately 17 years), middle-aged (about 40), aged (around 67) and long-lived (around 80). To avoid experimental bias, donors of different ages were distributed randomly across sequencing lanes. Using the same blood draw, the study looked at two additional independent replicas of 1 million unique cDNA reads for two donors, one aged 18 to 30 and the other aged 80 or older.

Donors were a few dozen systemically healthy Caucasian individuals from Russia aged roughly 6 to 90 years. Roughly 10 milliliters of peripheral blood were drawn from each donor into EDTA-treated Vacutainer tubes. PBMCs were isolated by Ficoll-Paque density-gradient centrifugation, with at least 6 million obtained per sample. Trizol reagent was used to extract total RNA from the PBMCs, yielding at least 5 micrograms per sample. Naive CD45RAhigh/CD27high T cell percentages were measured by flow cytometry on a PBMC aliquot from every donor. General conclusions and limits of the study: A strong correlation was found between observed TCR beta diversity and the percentage of naive T cells measured by flow cytometry. Estimates of total diversity based on one million sequenced T cells were regarded as lower bounds and as underestimates. Bulk unsorted PBMC profiling prevented conclusive comparison of naive and antigen-experienced compartments. Compared with the aged group, more naive CD4+ T cells, fewer expanded clones and increased TCR diversity were shown by the long-lived group, suggesting age selection. As age increased, observed TCR beta diversity per million T cells dropped in a roughly linear way, and a significant reduction was already evident by age roughly 40. Because the CMV infection status of the donors was unknown, age-related changes in expanded clonotypes may potentially have been confounded.

This clonotype was picked up many times. This receptor's antigen is unknown. No much larger clone exists at a distance of one base, and base qualities are not known. Libraries were prepared through 5' RACE. Instrument on record: Illumina HiSeq 2500. A second PCR of about 7 to 12 cycles was run with a J-beta primer mix and a sample-barcoded 5' primer. Each TCR beta cDNA molecule received a unique molecular identifier from a template-switch 5' adaptor carrying 12 random nucleotides. Each sample yielded at least 2.5 million CDR3-containing paired-end reads. First-strand cDNA synthesis was performed from all RNA using the Mint cDNA synthesis kit, with priming by a TRBC-specific oligonucleotide. All cDNA was treated with uracil-DNA glycosylase and then went through a first 18-cycle PCR with the universal primers M1SS and BC2_uni_R. The original methods were these. For normalization, 1 million high-quality reads, each with a distinct molecular identifier, were randomly selected from each sample. Reads with shared molecular identifiers were discarded instead of being binned into consensus sequences. MiTCR, set to a Q25 quality threshold and the strictest error-elimination algorithm, was used for CDR3 identification, clonotype clustering and error correction. A nonparametric unseen species model with Euler transformation was used to estimate a lower bound on total TCR beta diversity. TCRdb passed the public sequencing reads through fastp at Q25 and MiXCR, retaining productive beta sequences. Each CDR3 protein appears once, grouped with its most common genes and DNA. In this record, the V and J calls reflect TCRdb's handling and not the investigators' own analysis. The sample table holds roughly 860,000 distinct CDR3 sequences, of which less than 80% were seen once. Clones ranked in the top ten supply 28% of the sample.

Sequenced input: blood. The TCR originated in a young man in good health.

Read as DNA, the sequence is TGTGCCAGCACCACGGAAGCAAGCTTGGGTGAGCAGTTCTTC. Its translation reads: CASTTEASLGEQFF. The chain links TRBV6-5 with TRBJ2-1, with the D gene not confidently named. The germline ends are 19 bases apart after V is trimmed by 7 bases and J by 9 bases. The germline V gene supplies CDR1 MNHEY and CDR2 SVGAGI. The CDR3 numbers 14 residues from cysteine through phenylalanine. Just the 42-base CDR3 DNA is kept, in frame starting at base 1.